This TCR beta chain was observed in a study of cytomegalovirus exposure and HLA in healthy donors. Study outcomes and limitations: Some V segments, TRBV6-2 and TRBV6-3 among them, were indistinguishable and were therefore excluded. Segments of the TCR beta V type were, in most cases, productive about 90% or about 30% of the time in an earlier analysis.

Turning to this clone: What it binds is not known.

V was clipped by 7 bases and J by 7 bases, with 11 bases between them. This CDR3 has 13 residues. Germline CDR1 and CDR2: MNHEY and SVGAGI. The study ran its PCR with 60 Vbeta and 13 Jbeta primers. The table came from immunoSEQ multiplex PCR; TCRdb's copy has only in-frame clones and leaves some out. The profile shows under 110,000 clones, about 71% of them singletons. J is TRBJ1-6 and V is TRBV6-5; tentatively, D is TRBD1 (5 bases). The receptor was derived from a boy between 10 and 17 years old in good health and CMV-seronegative. Material: PBMCs. Written as DNA, the CDR3 is TGTGCCAGCAACGGAGGGGTAAATTCACCCCTCCACTTT. It encodes CASNGGVNSPLHF.